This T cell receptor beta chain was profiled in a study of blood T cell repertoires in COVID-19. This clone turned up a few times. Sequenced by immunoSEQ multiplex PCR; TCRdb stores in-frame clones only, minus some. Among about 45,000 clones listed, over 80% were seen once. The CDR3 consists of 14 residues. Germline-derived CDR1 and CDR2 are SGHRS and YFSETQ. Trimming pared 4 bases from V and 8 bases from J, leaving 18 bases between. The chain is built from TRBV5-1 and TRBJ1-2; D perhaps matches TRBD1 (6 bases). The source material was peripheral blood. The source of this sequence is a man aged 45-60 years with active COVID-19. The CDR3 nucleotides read TGCGCCAGCAGCCCTAGGGGGGGAGACAGGGGCTACACCTTC. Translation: CASSPRGGDRGYTF.